The following is a T cell receptor (beta chain) sequence with its context. Germline-derived CDR1 and CDR2 are SGDLS and YYNGEE. Trimming removed 3 bases at V and 6 bases at J, with 15 bases between. The CDR3 length is 14 residues. This record comes from a study of blood T cell repertoires in COVID-19. Overall study: The analysed material was cDNA or gDNA that came from T cells, B-cell-depleted T cells, or PBMCs.

Libraries were prepared by immunoSEQ multiplex PCR; TCRdb keeps only in-frame clonotypes and omits some of them. This sample has hundreds of thousands of clones; 80% to 90% occur once, and the top ten carry roughly 10%. This sequence originates from a man over 45 with COVID-19, enrolled during active disease. The sample comprised peripheral blood. The chain couples TRBV9 to TRBJ1-1, with no clear D. CDR3 DNA: TGTGCCAGCAGCGGGCCCAACAGTTTATCTGAAGCTTTCTTT. This gives the protein CASSGPNSLSEAFF.